Below are 16 T cell receptor beta chains sequenced from a single sample in a study of preoperative IRX-2 immunotherapy in early breast cancer. Data came from immunoSEQ multiplex PCR; TCRdb stores just in-frame clones and leaves some out. The sample gives roughly 13,000 clones, around 90% of which show up once; over 25% is in the top ten. Treatment of the sample: preoperative locoregional IRX-2 cytokine immunotherapy. Sampling took place from a patient treated with IRX-2 immunotherapy. The source of these receptors is a human donor with breast cancer.

The rearrangement links TRBV5-8 to TRBJ2-1, with D unresolved. This CDR3 contains 13 residues. Between the trimmed V and J ends, which lost 0 bases and 4 bases, there was a span of 5 bases. From germline, CDR1 is SGHTS and CDR2 YDEGEE. The CDR3 bases are TGTGCCAGCAGCTTGGCTGTATACAATGAGCAGTTCTTC. This translates into CASSLAVYNEQFF.

This clone showed up just a few times. The genes are TRBV9 and TRBJ1-1; D not resolved. The germline V and J ends were trimmed by 2 bases and 1 base, with 9 bases remaining between them. The V gene's germline CDR1 is SGDLS and CDR2 YYNGEE. The CDR3 has 14 residues. CDR3 loop: CASSVAGWNTEAFF. As DNA, the CDR3 is TGTGCCAGCAGCGTCGCGGGGTGGAACACTGAAGCTTTCTTT.

In this sample, this clone turned up once. The chain recombines TRBV19 with TRBJ1-1; D uncertain. The germline V and J ends were trimmed by 0 bases and 1 base, with 12 bases remaining between them. Germline loops: CDR1 LNHDA, CDR2 SQIVND (reference sequence). This CDR3 spans 16 amino acids. CDR3: CASSIDLLATNTEAFF. The CDR3 nucleotides read TGTGCCAGTAGTATAGATCTATTGGCTACGAACACTGAAGCTTTCTTT.

The chain couples TRBV27 to TRBJ1-2, with D perhaps TRBD1 (6 bases). Per the germline V gene, CDR1 is MNHEY and CDR2 is SMNVEV (reference sequence). V dropped 7 bases and J dropped 2 bases, with 11 bases sitting between them. The CDR3 loop spans 13 amino acids. The CDR3 here is CASTRTGNYGYTF. In nucleotides, the CDR3 is TGTGCCAGCACCAGAACAGGGAACTATGGCTACACCTTC.

In its sample, this clone was seen a few times. V gene TRBV7-3 combines with J gene TRBJ1-1; 7 nucleotides line up with TRBD1. The CDR3 is 13 amino acids. The V gene's germline CDR1 is SGHTA and CDR2 FQGTGA. V trimming: 5 bases; J trimming: 3 bases; junction bases outside the gene matches: 3. The CDR3 DNA reads as TGTGCCAGCAGCCTCACAGGGGACACTGAAGCTTTCTTT. Translation: CASSLTGDTEAFF.

The chain employs TRBV9 and TRBJ1-3; D is unclear. This CDR3 has 15 amino acids. Germline V gives CDR1 SGDLS, CDR2 YYNGEE. The V and J ends lost 0 bases and 3 bases respectively, with 10 bases between them. CDR3 region: CASSVASTGGNTIYF. For the CDR3, the DNA is TGTGCCAGCAGCGTAGCATCCACGGGTGGAAACACCATATATTTT.

V and J are TRBV4-2 and TRBJ1-1; 10 nucleotides line up with TRBD1. Germline lookup yields CDR1 LGHNA and CDR2 YNFKEQ. Trimming at V came to 3 bases and at J to 6 bases, leaving 7 bases not matched to a gene. This CDR3 is built from 15 residues. The CDR3: CASSQTGTGVPEAFF. CDR3 sequence (DNA): TGTGCCAGCAGCCAGACCGGGACAGGGGTTCCTGAAGCTTTCTTT.

The chain recombines TRBV5-1 with TRBJ2-3; TRBD2 might be the D (5 bases). Trimming stripped 4 bases from V and 0 bases from J, with 9 bases between. Germline assignment: CDR1 SGHRS and CDR2 YFSETQ. The CDR3 has 14 amino acids. The CDR3 nucleotides are TGCGCCAGCAGCGAACGGACTAGCACAGATACGCAGTATTTT. This codes for CASSERTSTDTQYF. Full variable domain (outside the CDR3, taken from reference TRBV5-1 and TRBJ2-3): KAGVTQTPRYLIKTRGQQVTLSCSPISGHRSVSWYQQTPGQGLQFLFEYFSETQRNKGNFPGRFSGRQFSNSRSEMNVSTLELGDSALYLCASSERTSTDTQYFGPGTRLTVL.

Worth noting for this clone: The junction does not match germline at one end; this may be a read error. The CDR3 here is CASSLEGAPQELF. The DNA of the CDR3 is TGTGCCAGCAGCTTAGAAGGGGCCCCCCAGGAGCTCTTT. The V and J genes are TRBV13 and TRBJ1-1; possible D gene TRBD1, 5 bases. The CDR3 contains 13 residues. Germline CDR1 reads PRHDT; CDR2 reads FYEKMQ (reference sequence).

The chain links TRBV7-3 to TRBJ2-7; TRBD2 matches 11 bases. V shed 5 bases and J 2 bases; nucleotides not matched to a gene: 8. This CDR3 region has 16 residues. CDR1 and CDR2 (germline): SGHTA, FQGTGA. The CDR3 protein is CASSQTGTSGPYEQYF. The DNA for the CDR3 is TGTGCCAGCAGCCAAACCGGGACTAGCGGCCCCTACGAGCAGTACTTC.

The chain has TRBV30 and TRBJ1-1, with no clear D. This CDR3 comprises 15 residues. V lost 3 bases to trimming and J lost 4 bases, with 18 bases between them. The germline V gene has CDR1 GTSNPN and CDR2 SVGIG (reference sequence). In nucleotides, the CDR3 is TGTGCCTGGAGCGATACTCCCGGACGGACCACTGAAGCTTTCTTT. This encodes CAWSDTPGRTTEAFF.

The chain employs TRBV6-6 and TRBJ1-6, with 8 bases identical to TRBD1. CDR3 length: 16 residues. V gave up 4 bases and J gave up 7 bases; unmatched junction bases: 9. CDR1 and CDR2 from the germline V gene are MNHNY and SVGAGI (reference sequence). CDR3: CASSSIGQGPNSPLHF. As DNA, the CDR3 is TGTGCCAGCAGTTCGATAGGACAGGGCCCCAATTCACCCCTCCACTTT.

This clone was counted a single time. Written as DNA, the CDR3 is TGTGCTAGTGGTTTGGGATACAATGAGCAGTTCTTC. As protein: CASGLGYNEQFF. The J gene is TRBJ2-1, the V gene TRBV12-5; D call uncertain. V lost 1 base to trimming and J lost 4 bases, with 2 bases between them. CDR1 LGHNT and CDR2 FRNRAP come from the germline V gene. This CDR3 has 12 residues.

The chain combines TRBV27 with TRBJ2-2; weak D call: TRBD1 (6 bases). The germline CDR1 and CDR2 sequences are MNHEY and SMNVEV (reference sequence). Trimming pared 3 bases from V and 1 base from J, leaving 6 bases between. The CDR3 covers 14 residues. CDR3 amino acids: CASSLGQNTGELFF. The CDR3 coding sequence is TGTGCCAGCAGTTTGGGACAGAACACCGGGGAGCTGTTTTTT.

V usage is TRBV19 and J usage is TRBJ2-7, with a possible D match to TRBD2 (6 bases). Germline loops: CDR1 LNHDA, CDR2 SQIVND (reference sequence). V shed 4 bases and J shed 2 bases, with 9 bases lying between them. The CDR3 is made up of 13 amino acids. CDR3 residues: CASSRGVTYEQYV. The DNA for the CDR3 is TGTGCCAGTAGTAGGGGGGTCACCTACGAGCAGTACGTC.

The chain has TRBV6-6 and TRBJ2-3; 8 positions match TRBD2. CDR1 MNHNY and CDR2 SVGAGI come from the germline V gene (reference sequence). The CDR3 loop spans 16 amino acids. J was trimmed by 3 bases and V by 2 bases; bases with no gene match: 7. The CDR3 loop reads CASSYVGGASTDTQYF. CDR3 nucleotide sequence: TGTGCCAGCAGTTACGTCGGGGGGGCAAGTACAGATACGCAGTATTTT.